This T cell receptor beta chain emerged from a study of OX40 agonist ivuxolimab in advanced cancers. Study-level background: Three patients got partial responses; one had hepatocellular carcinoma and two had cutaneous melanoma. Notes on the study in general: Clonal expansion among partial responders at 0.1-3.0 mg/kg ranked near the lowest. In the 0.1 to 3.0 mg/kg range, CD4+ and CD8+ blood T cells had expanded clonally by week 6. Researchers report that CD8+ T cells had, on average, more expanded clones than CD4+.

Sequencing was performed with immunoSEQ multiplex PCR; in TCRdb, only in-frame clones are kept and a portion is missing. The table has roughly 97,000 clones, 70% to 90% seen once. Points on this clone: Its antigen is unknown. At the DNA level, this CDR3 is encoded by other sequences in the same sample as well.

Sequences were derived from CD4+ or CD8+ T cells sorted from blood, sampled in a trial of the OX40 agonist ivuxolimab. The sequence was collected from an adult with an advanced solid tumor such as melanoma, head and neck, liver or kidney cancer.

In DNA form, the CDR3 reads TGTGCCAGCTCACCGCCGGGACAGGGCAATGAAAAACTGTTTTTT. Protein product: CASSPPGQGNEKLFF. This chain uses TRBV18 with TRBJ1-4, with 9 bases identical to TRBD1. The CDR3 has 15 residues. In germline, CDR1 is KGHSH, CDR2 LQKENI. Trimming at V came to 3 bases and at J to 5 bases, leaving 4 bases not matched to a gene.